This T cell receptor (beta chain) was obtained from a study of radiation and T cells in renal cell carcinoma. General study findings and limits: Intratumoral heterogeneity was not captured in these approximately 1 g regions. Dominant CDR3 motifs were more common in irradiated tumors than controls. In nephrectomy-only tumors, top 100 clonotypes averaged around 40%, versus around 54% irradiated. Top tumor clonotypes rose in blood 2 weeks post-radiation, then contracted.

CDR1 and CDR2 from the germline V gene are SGDLS and YYNGEE. Trimming pared 4 bases from V and 3 bases from J, leaving 16 bases between. This CDR3 comprises 16 residues. The protocol was immunoSEQ multiplex PCR, while the TCRdb copy is restricted to in-frame clones and leaves out a portion. The sample yields around 13,000 clones, roughly a third seen once. To note about this clone: Its target is not known.

Treatment: 15 Gy SBRT to primary tumor, nephrectomy 4 weeks later. The sample was tumor tissue, taken from a patient whose treatment included radiotherapy and nephrectomy. This TCR came from a man in his 60s with renal cell carcinoma. The V and J genes are TRBV9 and TRBJ1-4, with D perhaps matching TRBD1 (5 bases). CDR3 in DNA: TGTGCCAGCAGCCGGGACGGAACAGCTCCTAATGAAAAACTGTTTTTT. As protein: CASSRDGTAPNEKLFF.